These 22 T cell receptor beta chains came from one sample sequenced in a study of blood T cell repertoires in COVID-19. Sequencing was performed with immunoSEQ multiplex PCR; in TCRdb, only in-frame clones are kept and a portion is missing. The sample yields 150,000 to 200,000 clones, 85% seen once. Sequenced material: peripheral blood. These receptors all come from a man aged 40-49 years with acute or convalescent COVID-19.

CDR3 loop: CASSSGDPQPQHF. The CDR3 bases are TGTGCCAGCAGTTCAGGGGACCCTCAGCCCCAGCATTTT. The rearrangement links TRBV12-3 or TRBV12-4 to TRBJ1-5; D perhaps matches TRBD1 (6 bases). The ends were cut back, 4 bases at V and 6 bases at J, with 10 bases in the middle. This CDR3 is built from 13 residues.

This sequence joins TRBV12-3 or TRBV12-4 and TRBJ1-2; D gene unclear. V was pared by 9 bases and J by 8 bases, with 19 bases between. This CDR3 has 13 amino acids. In DNA, the CDR3 is TGTGCCAGTACCTCGGAGAGGGTCGGGGGCTACACCTTC. Translation gives CASTSERVGGYTF.

The chain joins TRBV15 to TRBJ2-7, with D uncertain. The CDR3 covers 14 residues. The germline V gene has CDR1 LNHNV and CDR2 YYDKDF (reference sequence). Trimming took off 0 bases at V and 5 bases at J, with 11 bases between the two ends. The CDR3 sequence is CATSRESQVDEQYF. Here the CDR3 DNA reads TGTGCCACCAGCAGAGAGAGTCAGGTCGACGAGCAGTACTTC. Complete variable domain (other parts from reference TRBV15 and TRBJ2-7): DAMVIQNPRYQVTQFGKPVTLSCSQTLNHNVMYWYQQKSSQAPKLLFHYYDKDFNNEADTPDNFQSRRPNTSFCFLDIRSPGLGDTAMYLCATSRESQVDEQYFGPGTRLTVT.

V and J are TRBV11-3 and TRBJ2-1; the D gene is possibly TRBD1 (6 bases). Germline V gene data show CDR1 as SGHNT and CDR2 as YENEEA. This CDR3 has 13 residues. Deletions cut 4 bases from V and 4 bases from J, with 8 bases between. CDR3 residues: CASSYGQYNEQFF. The CDR3 region has the DNA TGTGCCAGCAGCTACGGACAGTACAATGAGCAGTTCTTC.

The V gene is TRBV5-1, the J gene TRBJ2-2, with D maybe TRBD1 (5 bases). V gave up 0 bases and J gave up 4 bases, with 10 bases separating them. CDR1 is SGHRS and CDR2 is YFSETQ in the germline V gene. The CDR3 is 15 residues long. The CDR3 sequence is CASSLVSGITGELFF. The CDR3 DNA is TGCGCCAGCAGCTTGGTGTCAGGGATCACCGGGGAGCTGTTTTTT. The whole variable domain, remainder taken from reference TRBV5-1 and TRBJ2-2, is KAGVTQTPRYLIKTRGQQVTLSCSPISGHRSVSWYQQTPGQGLQFLFEYFSETQRNKGNFPGRFSGRQFSNSRSEMNVSTLELGDSALYLCASSLVSGITGELFFGEGSRLTVL.

This clone was seen a single time. The chain is built from TRBV6-5 and TRBJ2-7; D is uncertain. Germline V gives CDR1 MNHEY, CDR2 SVGAGI. CDR3 size: 14 residues. The V gene lost 2 bases and the J gene lost 4 bases, with 12 bases spanning the gap. The CDR3 DNA reads as TGTGCCAGCAGTTACCCCCCAATCGAGTACGAGCAGTACTTC. It specifies CASSYPPIEYEQYF.

The V and J genes are TRBV4-1 and TRBJ2-3; the match to TRBD2 covers 7 bases. There are 16 residues in the CDR3. Unmatched junction bases numbered 8, after V lost 5 bases and J lost 0 bases. Germline loops: CDR1 MGHRA, CDR2 YSYEKL. The CDR3 DNA reads TGCGCCAGCAGCTTCGACCTAGCGGCTAGCACAGATACGCAGTATTTT. As protein: CASSFDLAASTDTQYF.

This clone came up a few times. CDR3 loop: CASSFSPPGLVYDEQYF. CDR3 coding DNA: TGTGCCAGCAGTTTCAGTCCTCCGGGACTAGTATACGACGAGCAGTACTTC. The rearrangement joins TRBV2 to TRBJ2-7, with 8 bases matching TRBD2. In germline, CDR1 is SNHLY, CDR2 FYNNEI. J was trimmed by 5 bases and V by 5 bases; bases with no gene match: 17. The CDR3 length is 17 residues.

V and J are TRBV6-5 and TRBJ1-5, with 8 bases that match TRBD1. The germline V gene encodes CDR1 MNHEY and CDR2 SVGAGI. V gave up 11 bases and J gave up 0 bases; unmatched junction bases: 9. There are 15 residues in the CDR3. CDR3 in amino acids: CALGTGPNSNQPQHF. In DNA, the CDR3 is TGTGCCCTAGGGACAGGCCCGAATAGCAATCAGCCCCAGCATTTT.

The CDR3 spells CASSQEGRVFYGYTF. DNA for the CDR3: TGTGCCAGCAGCCAAGAGGGCAGGGTATTCTATGGCTACACCTTC. This chain links TRBV3-1 (or the pseudogene TRBV3-2) with TRBJ1-2; the D gene is possibly TRBD1 (5 bases). Trimming pared 0 bases from V and 4 bases from J, leaving 12 bases between. CDR1 is LGHDT, CDR2 YNNKEL, per germline (reference sequence). The CDR3 has 15 amino acids.

The rearrangement links TRBV5-4 to TRBJ2-1; D is perhaps TRBD2 (6 bases). V shed 3 bases and J shed 6 bases, with 16 bases lying between them. The CDR3 spans 15 residues. Germline V CDR1 and CDR2: SGHNT, YYREEE (reference sequence). The CDR3 sequence is CASSSQRRASNEQFF. The CDR3 DNA reads TGTGCCAGCAGCTCCCAAAGGAGGGCCTCCAATGAGCAGTTCTTC.

V usage is TRBV11-1 and J usage is TRBJ2-7, with 10 bases identical to TRBD2. Germline lookup yields CDR1 SGHAT and CDR2 FQDESV (reference sequence). The CDR3 runs 15 residues. The V gene end was trimmed by 5 bases and the J gene end by 1 base; junction bases not matched to a gene: 5. CDR3 loop: CASSRTSGDSYEQYF. Written as DNA, the CDR3 is TGTGCCAGCAGCAGAACTAGCGGGGATTCCTACGAGCAGTACTTC. Full variable domain (remainder filled in from reference TRBV11-1 and TRBJ2-7): EAEVAQSPRYKITEKSQAVAFWCDPISGHATLYWYRQILGQGPELLVQFQDESVVDDSQLPKDRFSAERLKGVDSTLKIQPAELGDSAMYLCASSRTSGDSYEQYFGPGTRLTVT.

The chain combines TRBV5-4 with TRBJ2-5, with a weak D call TRBD1 (6 bases). The CDR3 loop spans 16 amino acids. V dropped 0 bases and J dropped 5 bases, with 17 bases sitting between them. Germline assignment: CDR1 SGHNT and CDR2 YYREEE (reference sequence). The CDR3 DNA is TGTGCCAGCAGCTTGGATGGACAGAGGTCATCGGAGACCCAGTACTTC. This encodes CASSLDGQRSSETQYF.

This rearrangement joins TRBV7-3 to TRBJ2-5; D unclear. This CDR3 is 13 amino acids long. Trimming pared 5 bases from V and 1 base from J, leaving 8 bases between. The germline V gene encodes CDR1 SGHTA and CDR2 FQGTGA. The CDR3 is CASSALGQETQYF. CDR3 in DNA: TGTGCCAGCAGCGCACTTGGCCAAGAGACCCAGTACTTC.

The V gene is TRBV7-9, the J gene TRBJ2-7; a possible D gene is TRBD1 (5 bases). The CDR3 is made up of 15 amino acids. Between the trimmed V and J ends, which lost 1 base and 3 bases, there was a span of 13 bases. Germline V gene sequence: CDR1 SEHNR, CDR2 FQNEAQ (reference sequence). CDR3 amino acids: CASSLGSSGLYEQYF. The DNA for the CDR3 is TGTGCCAGCAGCTTAGGGTCCTCAGGGCTCTACGAGCAGTACTTC.

The gene calls are TRBV5-1 and TRBJ2-5, with TRBD1 as a possible D gene (6 bases). The length of the CDR3 is 13 residues. Trimming pared 4 bases from V and 5 bases from J, leaving 12 bases between. The V gene's germline CDR1 is SGHRS and CDR2 YFSETQ. CDR3 DNA sequence: TGCGCCAGCAGCGCGCAGGGGTACGAGACCCAGTACTTC. Residues: CASSAQGYETQYF. The complete variable domain, with remaining parts taken from reference TRBV5-1 and TRBJ2-5, reads KAGVTQTPRYLIKTRGQQVTLSCSPISGHRSVSWYQQTPGQGLQFLFEYFSETQRNKGNFPGRFSGRQFSNSRSEMNVSTLELGDSALYLCASSAQGYETQYFGPGTRLLVL.

The rearrangement uses TRBV7-6 and TRBJ1-1, with 7 positions matching TRBD1. The CDR3 runs to 14 residues. Germline trimming cut 5 bases from V and 4 bases from J; bases unmatched to any gene: 7. CDR1 is SGHVS and CDR2 is FNYEAQ in the germline V gene. DNA for the CDR3: TGTGCCAGCAGCCTCACAGGGGTAGGCACTGAAGCTTTCTTT. Its protein product is CASSLTGVGTEAFF.

The chain has TRBV2 and TRBJ2-1; 8 bases agree with TRBD2. Germline values: CDR1 SNHLY, CDR2 FYNNEI. The CDR3 spans 15 residues. V lost 4 bases and J lost 7; bases outside the gene matches: 9. CDR3 coding DNA: TGTGCCAGCAGTGTCGACGGGGGGGAGAGGAATGAGCAGTTCTTC. Translation: CASSVDGGERNEQFF.

The V gene is TRBV27, the J gene TRBJ2-4; 14 nucleotides line up with TRBD2. The length of the CDR3 is 18 residues. Per the germline V gene, CDR1 is MNHEY and CDR2 is SMNVEV (reference sequence). The trim removed 3 bases at V and 0 bases at J, leaving 4 bases unmatched. The CDR3 region has the DNA TGTGCCAGCAGTTTTAGCGGACTAGCGGGGGGAGCCAAAAACATTCAGTACTTC. The encoded protein is CASSFSGLAGGAKNIQYF.

The chain links TRBV7-3 to TRBJ2-7; possibly TRBD1 for D (5 bases). Germline CDR1 is SGHTA and CDR2 is FQGTGA. The germline V and J ends were trimmed by 2 bases and 3 bases, with 8 bases remaining between them. This CDR3 has 13 residues. The CDR3 coding sequence is TGTGCCAGCAGCTTATACACAGGCTACGAGCAGTACTTC. Protein sequence: CASSLYTGYEQYF.

CDR3: CASSRRGTTNTEAFF. For the CDR3, the DNA is TGTGCCAGCAGCAGGAGAGGTACGACGAACACTGAAGCTTTCTTT. The J gene is TRBJ1-1, the V gene TRBV21-1. TRBV21-1 is flagged as a pseudogene. The CDR3 sequence is 15 residues long.

The rearrangement uses TRBV7-8 and TRBJ1-5, with D possibly TRBD1 on 6 matching bases. Germline CDR1 SGHVS, CDR2 FQNEAQ. Trimming shortened V by 4 bases and J by 7 bases, and 14 bases separated the two germline ends. The CDR3 sequence is 14 residues long. CDR3 loop: CASSSAGGGQPQHF. The CDR3 DNA sequence: TGTGCCAGCAGCTCCGCTGGGGGCGGGCAGCCCCAGCATTTT.